A single sample gave rise to the 22 T cell receptor beta chains below, sequenced in a study of blood T cell repertoires in COVID-19. TCRdb's copy holds only in-frame clones and misses some; the assay was immunoSEQ multiplex PCR. Here the sample spans about 220,000 clones, 85% being singletons. Sequencing was performed on peripheral blood. The receptors here all came from a woman aged 70 to 79 with COVID-19, enrolled during active disease.

V gene TRBV7-2 combines with J gene TRBJ1-6; no clear D. V lost 5 bases to trimming and J lost 9 bases, with 11 bases between them. Germline V gene lookup returns CDR1 SGHTA and CDR2 FQGNSA. This CDR3 contains 13 residues. CDR3 region: CASSRSAGSPLHF. The CDR3 bases are TGTGCCAGCAGCCGGTCCGCGGGTTCACCCCTCCACTTT.

The CDR3 nucleotides read TGTGCCAGCAGTTACGGGACTAGCGGGAGAAGGGAGACCCAGTACTTC. Residues: CASSYGTSGRRETQYF. The chain recombines TRBV6-2 or TRBV6-3 with TRBJ2-5; 14 bases are a match to TRBD2. There are 16 residues in the CDR3. The ends lost 2 bases at V and 5 bases at J; junction bases unmatched: 4. CDR1 and CDR2 (germline): MNHEY, SVGEGT.

The CDR3 region is CASSEQGTESSYNEQFF. In DNA, the CDR3 is TGTGCCAGCAGTGAACAGGGCACCGAAAGCTCCTACAATGAGCAGTTCTTC. The chain carries TRBV6-4 and TRBJ2-1; tentative D call: TRBD1 (6 bases). This CDR3 comprises 17 residues. Trimming took off 3 bases at V and 0 bases at J, with 15 bases between the two ends. Germline CDR1 and CDR2: MRHNA and SNTAGT.

This CDR3 is CASSESGARPLHF. Written as DNA, the CDR3 is TGTGCCAGCAGTGAATCAGGGGCCCGGCCCCTCCACTTT. The chain is built from TRBV2 and TRBJ1-6, with D possibly matching TRBD1 (6 bases). V lost 2 bases, J lost 13 bases, and 12 bases lay in between. The CDR3 has 13 residues. Germline assignment: CDR1 SNHLY and CDR2 FYNNEI.

The chain is built from TRBV5-4 and TRBJ2-7, with D maybe TRBD2 (5 bases). The V and J ends lost 1 base and 0 bases respectively, with 11 bases between them. This CDR3 has 15 amino acids. The V gene's germline CDR1 is SGHNT and CDR2 YYREEE (reference sequence). DNA of the CDR3: TGTGCCAGCAGCTTGCTAGGGAGCAGCTCCTACGAGCAGTACTTC. Encoded protein: CASSLLGSSSYEQYF.

CDR3 DNA: TGTGCCAGTAGTGTGACAGGTTCTAACGAGCAGTACTTC. Translation gives CASSVTGSNEQYF. The rearrangement uses TRBV19 and TRBJ2-7; D is possibly TRBD1 (6 bases). V lost 5 bases, J lost 5 bases, and 13 bases lay in between. This CDR3 spans 13 amino acids. Per the germline V gene, CDR1 is LNHDA and CDR2 is SQIVND (reference sequence).

The chain uses TRBV5-6 and TRBJ1-2; D not resolved. The CDR3 has 18 amino acids. Germline V CDR1 and CDR2: SGHDT, YYEEEE. Trimming cost V 0 bases and J 7 bases, with 25 bases left between them. For the CDR3, the DNA is TGTGCCAGCAGCTTGGGGGGTTCGGACTTGAGCCTCCTGCCTGGCTACACCTTC. Translated, it gives CASSLGGSDLSLLPGYTF. The full variable domain, its missing parts supplied by reference TRBV5-6 and TRBJ1-2, is DAGVTQSPTHLIKTRGQQVTLRCSPKSGHDTVSWYQQALGQGPQFIFQYYEEEERQRGNFPDRFSGHQFPNYSSELNVNALLLGDSALYLCASSLGGSDLSLLPGYTFGSGTRLTVV.

The V and J genes are TRBV6-5 and TRBJ1-2; 12 positions match TRBD1. The CDR3 runs 15 residues. V dropped 6 bases and J dropped 9; count of bases not matched to a gene: 11. CDR1 is MNHEY, CDR2 SVGAGI, per germline. This CDR3 reads CASRPPGQGAISYTF. Written as DNA, the CDR3 is TGTGCCAGCAGGCCACCGGGACAGGGGGCGATAAGCTACACCTTC.

The V gene is TRBV7-9, the J gene TRBJ1-1; TRBD1 might be the D (5 bases). V was cut by 8 bases and J by 2 bases, with 12 bases left in between. Germline CDR1 SEHNR, CDR2 FQNEAQ (reference sequence). The length of the CDR3 is 13 residues. Here the CDR3 reads CASGLTVNTEAFF. The CDR3 DNA follows: TGTGCCAGCGGATTGACAGTTAACACTGAAGCTTTCTTT.

The rearrangement joins TRBV5-4 to TRBJ2-2, with 15 positions matching TRBD2. The CDR3 contains 19 residues. The V gene's germline CDR1 is SGHNT and CDR2 YYREEE (reference sequence). The junction had 11 bases not matched to a gene; V was cut back by 4 bases and J by 4 bases. Written as DNA, the CDR3 is TGTGCCAGCAGCCCCTGGACTAGCGGGGGGGCTAGGGGCACCGGGGAGCTGTTTTTT. The encoded protein is CASSPWTSGGARGTGELFF.

The V and J genes are TRBV9 and TRBJ2-1, with TRBD1 matching 7 bases. In germline, CDR1 is SGDLS, CDR2 YYNGEE. The CDR3 totals 15 residues. Trimming at V came to 0 bases and at J to 4 bases, leaving 4 bases not matched to a gene. The CDR3 nucleotides read TGTGCCAGCAGCGTAGGTCAGGGGGAATACAATGAGCAGTTCTTC. This gives the protein CASSVGQGEYNEQFF. The full variable domain, in which reference TRBV9 and TRBJ2-1 provide the parts outside the CDR3, is DSGVTQTPKHLITATGQRVTLRCSPRSGDLSVYWYQQSLDQGLQFLIQYYNGEERAKGNILERFSAQQFPDLHSELNLSSLELGDSALYFCASSVGQGEYNEQFFGPGTRLTVL.

The V and J genes are TRBV19 and TRBJ2-3, with 7 nucleotides matching TRBD2. The CDR3 has 15 amino acids. The germline V gene encodes CDR1 LNHDA and CDR2 SQIVND (reference sequence). J lost 2 bases, V lost 3 bases, and 5 bases had no gene match. The CDR3 loop reads CASSIGAGITDTQYF. CDR3 bases: TGTGCCAGTAGTATTGGAGCGGGGATCACAGATACGCAGTATTTT.

CDR3 in DNA: TGTGCCAGCAGCTCGGCAGCGGCCGTAGATACGCAGTATTTT. It translates to CASSSAAAVDTQYF. The V call is TRBV7-2, the J call TRBJ2-3; D possibly corresponds to TRBD2 (5 bases). This CDR3 contains 14 residues. Between the trimmed V and J ends, which lost 4 bases and 5 bases, there was a span of 13 bases. CDR1 is SGHTA, CDR2 FQGNSA, per germline. The full variable domain, completed using reference TRBV7-2 and TRBJ2-3, is GAGVSQSPSNKVTEKGKDVELRCDPISGHTALYWYRQSLGQGLEFLIYFQGNSAPDKSGLPSDRFSAERTGGSVSTLTIQRTQQEDSAVYLCASSSAAAVDTQYFGPGTRLTVL.

This clone was detected only once. The V call is TRBV11-2, the J call TRBJ1-2; D gene unclear. Trimming took off 0 bases at V and 4 bases at J, with 9 bases between the two ends. The CDR3 spans 14 residues. Germline-derived CDR1 and CDR2 are SGHAT and FQNNGV. The CDR3 loop is CASSLDPEPYGYTF. CDR3 nucleotide sequence: TGTGCCAGCAGCTTAGATCCGGAGCCCTATGGCTACACCTTC. The full variable domain, rest sourced from reference TRBV11-2 and TRBJ1-2, is EAGVAQSPRYKIIEKRQSVAFWCNPISGHATLYWYQQILGQGPKLLIQFQNNGVVDDSQLPKDRFSAERLKGVDSTLKIQPAKLEDSAVYLCASSLDPEPYGYTFGSGTRLTVV.

The genes are TRBV3-1 (or the pseudogene TRBV3-2) and TRBJ2-4; D is perhaps TRBD2 (6 bases). V was shortened by 3 bases and J by 0 bases, with 9 bases between the two germline ends. CDR3 size: 15 residues. In germline, CDR1 is LGHDT, CDR2 YNNKEL (reference sequence). This CDR3 reads CASSHGGLAKNIQYF. The CDR3 DNA reads TGTGCCAGCAGCCACGGGGGACTAGCCAAAAACATTCAGTACTTC.

J is TRBJ1-1 and V is TRBV9, with TRBD1 matching over 7 bases. The CDR3 is made up of 15 amino acids. The ends lost 3 bases at V and 0 bases at J; junction bases unmatched: 5. Germline V lookup: CDR1 SGDLS, CDR2 YYNGEE. In DNA, the CDR3 is TGTGCCAGCAGCGAAGGGACAGCAGTGAACACTGAAGCTTTCTTT. It encodes CASSEGTAVNTEAFF. Full variable domain (remainder filled in from reference TRBV9 and TRBJ1-1): DSGVTQTPKHLITATGQRVTLRCSPRSGDLSVYWYQQSLDQGLQFLIQYYNGEERAKGNILERFSAQQFPDLHSELNLSSLELGDSALYFCASSEGTAVNTEAFFGQGTRLTVV.

V and J are TRBV11-3 and TRBJ1-2, with TRBD1 identical over 8 bases. CDR1 and CDR2 (germline): SGHNT, YENEEA. This CDR3 has 15 residues. J lost 6 bases, V lost 0 bases, and 6 bases had no gene match. In DNA, the CDR3 is TGTGCCAGCAGCTTAGAATCCGACAGGGGCCATGGCTACACCTTC. As protein: CASSLESDRGHGYTF.

J is TRBJ1-3 and V is TRBV10-3; 9 nucleotides agree with TRBD1. CDR1 is ENHRY and CDR2 is SYGVKD in the germline V gene. After removal of 5 bases from V and 2 bases from J, the junction contained 1 base not matched to a gene. CDR3 size: 14 residues. In DNA, the CDR3 is TGTGCCATCAGTTGGACAGGGGCTGGAAACACCATATATTTT. This translates into CAISWTGAGNTIYF.

The CDR3 nucleotides are TGCGCCAGCAGCCAGGGGCCCTACTATGGCTACACCTTC. This encodes CASSQGPYYGYTF. This rearrangement joins TRBV4-1 to TRBJ1-2; a possible D gene is TRBD1 (5 bases). The V end lost 3 bases, the J end lost 3 bases, and 8 bases lay between the germline ends. This CDR3 has 13 residues. Germline V gene data show CDR1 as MGHRA and CDR2 as YSYEKL.

The chain is built from TRBV5-1 and TRBJ2-4; 7 bases are shared with TRBD2. With V trimmed by 4 bases and J by 0 bases, 1 base remained unmatched. The germline V gene encodes CDR1 SGHRS and CDR2 YFSETQ. The CDR3 is made up of 14 amino acids. The CDR3 DNA follows: TGCGCCAGCAGCCCGGGGGGAGCCAAAAACATTCAGTACTTC. Translation gives CASSPGGAKNIQYF.

V usage is TRBV5-4 and J usage is TRBJ1-1; 8 bases are shared with TRBD1. J was trimmed by 5 bases and V by 6 bases; bases with no gene match: 9. Germline CDR1 is SGHNT and CDR2 is YYREEE (reference sequence). The CDR3 consists of 14 residues. This CDR3 is CASIPTGGKTEAFF. The CDR3 region has the DNA TGTGCCAGCATCCCCACAGGGGGAAAAACTGAAGCTTTCTTT.

The chain recombines TRBV19 with TRBJ2-2; possibly TRBD1 for D (6 bases). The V gene's germline CDR1 is LNHDA and CDR2 SQIVND (reference sequence). The CDR3 is 14 residues long. V shed 1 base and J shed 7 bases, with 10 bases lying between them. The chain's CDR3 is CASSIGGGIGELFF. In DNA form, the CDR3 reads TGTGCCAGTAGTATAGGAGGGGGTATCGGGGAGCTGTTTTTT.